This TCR beta chain was sequenced for a study of OX40 agonist ivuxolimab in advanced cancers. Whole-study context: Patients assigned to dose escalation were diagnosed with hepatocellular carcinoma, melanoma, renal cell or head and neck cancer.

Blood got drawn at baseline, again on cycle 4 day 1, and then on cycle 7 day 1. CDR1 KGHSH and CDR2 LQKENI come from the germline V gene. V gave up 2 bases and J gave up 6 bases, with 11 bases separating them. This CDR3 has 14 amino acids. Assay: immunoSEQ multiplex PCR; the TCRdb copy retains only in-frame clones and omits some. The data contain around 140,000 clones, about 92% of them singletons. The chain combines TRBV18 with TRBJ2-4; D not resolved. The specimen comprised CD4+ or CD8+ T cells sorted from blood, sampled in a trial of the OX40 agonist ivuxolimab. The source is an adult with an advanced solid tumor such as melanoma, head and neck, liver or kidney cancer. The CDR3 here is CASSPWEGINIQYF. The DNA of the CDR3 is TGTGCCAGCTCACCATGGGAAGGGATAAACATTCAGTACTTC.